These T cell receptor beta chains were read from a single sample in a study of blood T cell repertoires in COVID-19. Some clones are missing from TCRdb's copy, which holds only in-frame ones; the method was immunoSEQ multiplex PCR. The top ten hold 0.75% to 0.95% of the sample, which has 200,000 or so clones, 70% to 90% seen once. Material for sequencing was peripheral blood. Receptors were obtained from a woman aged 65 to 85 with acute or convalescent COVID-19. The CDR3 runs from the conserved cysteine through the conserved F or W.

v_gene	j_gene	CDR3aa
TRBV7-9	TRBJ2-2	CASSLLANTGELFF
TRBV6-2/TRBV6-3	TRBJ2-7	CASSRTGLPYEQYF
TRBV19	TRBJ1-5	CASNLGGGNNQPQHF
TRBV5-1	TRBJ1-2	CASSLGQPNYGYTF
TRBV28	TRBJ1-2	CASSLGTGVSYGYTF
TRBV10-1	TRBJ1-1	CASSEGQAANTEAFF
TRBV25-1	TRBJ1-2	CASSATGEYGYTF
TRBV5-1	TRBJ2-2	CASSLGPTGGPGELFF
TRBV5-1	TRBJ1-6	CASRGGTANSPLHF
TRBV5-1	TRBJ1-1	CASSVDRGVTFF
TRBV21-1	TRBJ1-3	CASSKGVAMARNTIYF
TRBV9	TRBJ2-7	CASSVVAGPEGEQYF
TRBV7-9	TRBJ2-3	CASSLAGSGDTQYF
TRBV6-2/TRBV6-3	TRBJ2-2	CASSYSTGLATTGELFF
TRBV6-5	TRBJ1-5	CASSYSLNQPQHF
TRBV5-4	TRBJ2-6	CASSLLGQGKYRGANVLTF
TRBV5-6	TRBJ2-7	CASSLDQGAYEQYF
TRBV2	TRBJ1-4	CASSRQANTLFF
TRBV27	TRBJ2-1	CASSFYQPGTGGMHEQFF
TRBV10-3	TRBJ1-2	CAIRPVSTGRGRGYTF